This section outlines one T cell receptor beta chain sequence together with its context. Its target is not known. The sample originates from a study of regulatory T cells in long-lasting Graves disease. Trimming pared 2 bases from V and 6 bases from J, leaving 11 bases between. Per germline, CDR1 SGHRS and CDR2 YFSETQ. This CDR3 has 13 residues. Study-level findings and limits: TRBV28, TRBJ1-2 and TRBJ2-5 were favored in persistent disease.

The time point here: newly diagnosed GD, antithyroid drugs for less than 3 months. PBMC-extracted RNA yielded the TCR library. Both iRepertoire HTBI primers and Arm-PCR of CDR3 regions were used to build the TCR beta libraries. TCRdb itself ran the multiplex PCR reads through MiXCR, one entry per CDR3 protein. Of just over 600,000 distinct CDR3 sequences in the sample, under 20% were seen once. The data were also submitted as part of a second study, on T cells in Graves' hyperthyroidism and ophthalmopathy. From that paper: Aged 18 to 65, the patients had hyperthyroidism that was newly diagnosed and had lasted under 2 months.

This TCR derives from a woman aged 25 to 45 with Graves disease. The specimen was peripheral blood mononuclear cells (PBMCs), collected at new diagnosis, from a patient treated with antithyroid drugs. V gene TRBV5-1 combines with J gene TRBJ1-2; possibly TRBD1 for D (5 bases). The CDR3 protein is CASSLGSRDGYTF. The CDR3 nucleotides are TGCGCCAGCAGCTTAGGTTCCAGGGATGGCTACACCTTC.